This paragraph reports one TCR beta chain. What it binds is unknown. The CDR3 loop spans 17 amino acids. Per germline, CDR1 SGHVS and CDR2 FQNEAQ. This specimen comes from a study of monozygotic twins with inflammatory bowel disease. General observations from the study: In these data, no single strong IBD-associated signal or clonotype received support.

The UMIs contained a 6-nucleotide sample barcode. They were added by template switching during cDNA synthesis. TCRdb re-called the 5' RACE reads; one entry per CDR3 protein, DNA not given. This repertoire includes some 130,000 distinct CDR3 sequences. The chain is built from TRBV7-8 and TRBJ2-2. The TCR comes from a human donor with ulcerative colitis or Crohn's disease, or a healthy co-twin of an affected twin (not recorded which). Sequenced input: blood. The CDR3 protein is CASSLVGRILNTGELFF. Using reference TRBV7-8 and TRBJ2-2 for the parts outside the CDR3, the full variable domain is GAGVSQSPRYKVAKRGQDVALRCDPISGHVSLFWYQQALGQGPEFLTYFQNEAQLDKSGLPSDRFFAERPEGSVSTLKIQRTQQEDSAVYLCASSLVGRILNTGELFFGEGSRLTVL.